The 20 T cell receptor beta chains reported below all come from one sample, sequenced in a study of blood T cell repertoires in COVID-19. Profiled with immunoSEQ multiplex PCR; TCRdb holds only in-frame clones, not every one. The sample shows over 200,000 clones, just under 90% of them seen only once. The sequenced material came from peripheral blood. All receptors come from a man aged 25 to 45 with COVID-19, enrolled during active disease.

This chain joins TRBV5-1 and TRBJ2-1; D gene ambiguous. The V gene's germline CDR1 is SGHRS and CDR2 YFSETQ. CDR3 length: 13 amino acids. The V end lost 4 bases, the J end lost 5 bases, and 10 bases lay between the germline ends. The CDR3 region is CASSTLRDNEQFF. CDR3 nucleotide sequence: TGCGCCAGCAGCACCCTCCGGGACAATGAGCAGTTCTTC.

The CDR3 DNA sequence: TGTGCCAGCAGTTTGGGGGACAGGGGGTCACCCCTCCACTTT. Translating it yields CASSLGDRGSPLHF. The chain employs TRBV28 and TRBJ1-6; 11 positions match TRBD1. CDR1 and CDR2 from the germline V gene are MDHEN and SYDVKM. V gave up 3 bases and J gave up 10 bases; unmatched junction bases: 2. The CDR3 consists of 14 residues.

This chain uses TRBV4-1 with TRBJ2-3; TRBD2 agrees at 14 bases. J was trimmed by 4 bases and V by 1 base; bases with no gene match: 4. Germline V gene lookup returns CDR1 MGHRA and CDR2 YSYEKL. This CDR3 is 17 amino acids long. For the CDR3, the DNA is TGCGCCAGCAGCCAAGTCCCGGGACTAGCGGGGGCAGATACGCAGTATTTT. Its protein product is CASSQVPGLAGADTQYF.

The rearrangement uses TRBV5-5 and TRBJ2-2; D is possibly TRBD1 (5 bases). CDR3 size: 17 residues. The germline V and J ends were trimmed by 4 bases and 3 bases, with 19 bases remaining between them. Germline-derived CDR1 and CDR2 are SGHKS and YYEKEE (reference sequence). The CDR3 protein is CASSPPNGRDDTGELFF. The CDR3 DNA sequence: TGTGCCAGCAGCCCCCCGAATGGCAGGGATGACACCGGGGAGCTGTTTTTT.

V is TRBV6-5 and J is TRBJ2-7; possibly TRBD2 for D (6 bases). CDR1 MNHEY and CDR2 SVGAGI come from the germline V gene. The V and J ends lost 2 bases and 2 bases respectively, with 13 bases between them. This CDR3 contains 15 residues. CDR3 coding DNA: TGTGCCAGCAGTTACGCGGGGCTCCAGGCCTACGAGCAGTACTTC. It codes for CASSYAGLQAYEQYF.

The chain has TRBV27 and TRBJ2-5; D is undetermined. Germline V gene sequence: CDR1 MNHEY, CDR2 SMNVEV (reference sequence). This CDR3 region has 13 residues. Trimming took 0 bases from V and 5 from J, leaving 7 bases between them. This CDR3 is CASSLSSGETQYF. The CDR3 DNA reads TGTGCCAGCAGTTTATCGAGTGGTGAGACCCAGTACTTC.

This rearrangement joins TRBV28 to TRBJ1-1; D call uncertain. Germline V gives CDR1 MDHEN, CDR2 SYDVKM. V shed 5 bases and J shed 0 bases, with 13 bases lying between them. CDR3 size: 15 residues. For the CDR3, the DNA is TGTGCCAGCAGTCCTAGACTCACCTTGAACACTGAAGCTTTCTTT. Protein product: CASSPRLTLNTEAFF.

The V gene is TRBV5-1, the J gene TRBJ2-1; perhaps TRBD2 as D (5 bases). The V end was cut by 5 bases, the J end by 5 bases, with 8 bases between. This CDR3 is built from 12 residues. Per germline, CDR1 SGHRS and CDR2 YFSETQ. The CDR3 loop is CASSEGNNEQFF. The CDR3 DNA sequence: TGCGCCAGCAGTGAGGGAAACAATGAGCAGTTCTTC.

This clone was recorded once. The chain combines TRBV2 with TRBJ2-2; 7 bases are a match to TRBD1. The CDR3 covers 15 residues. Germline values: CDR1 SNHLY, CDR2 FYNNEI. With 4 bases clipped from V and 1 base from J, the junction kept 3 bases outside the gene matches. CDR3 sequence: CASSARTGNTGELFF. CDR3 DNA sequence: TGTGCCAGCAGTGCAAGGACAGGGAACACCGGGGAGCTGTTTTTT.

This chain connects TRBV28 to TRBJ2-7; the D is unclear. Between the trimmed V and J ends, which lost 2 bases and 10 bases, there was a span of 12 bases. This CDR3 is built from 12 residues. Germline-derived CDR1 and CDR2 are MDHEN and SYDVKM. CDR3 loop: CASSLPLAGQYF. CDR3 bases: TGTGCCAGCAGTTTACCCCTGGCAGGCCAGTACTTC.

This clone came up once. CDR3 nucleotide sequence: TGTGCCAGCAGGCGGGAACGGGATAACACCGGGGAGCTGTTTTTT. Translated: CASRRERDNTGELFF. The chain carries TRBV6-5 and TRBJ2-2, with D possibly TRBD2 on 6 matching bases. This CDR3 is 15 amino acids long. Germline V gene sequence: CDR1 MNHEY, CDR2 SVGAGI. V lost 6 bases and J lost 2, with 13 bases in between.

For the CDR3, the DNA is TGTGCCAGTAGTATAGTTCCAGGGGCGAACACTGAAGCTTTCTTT. Its protein product is CASSIVPGANTEAFF. This chain joins TRBV19 and TRBJ1-1; tentatively, D is TRBD1 (6 bases). This CDR3 is built from 15 residues. Trimming removed 1 base from V and 1 base from J, with 10 bases in between. Germline V gene lookup returns CDR1 LNHDA and CDR2 SQIVND (reference sequence).

This clone appeared a few times. The chain uses TRBV18 and TRBJ1-1; no firm D call. CDR3 length: 13 amino acids. The germline V and J ends were trimmed by 1 base and 1 base, with 4 bases remaining between them. Germline V CDR1 and CDR2: KGHSH, LQKENI. CDR3: CASSPLENTEAFF. For the CDR3, the DNA is TGTGCCAGCTCACCACTAGAGAACACTGAAGCTTTCTTT.

The rearrangement links TRBV2 to TRBJ2-1; possibly TRBD2 for D (7 bases). The germline gives CDR1 SNHLY, CDR2 FYNNEI. Trimming left V 6 bases short and J 3 bases short, with 18 bases between. This CDR3 has 16 residues. CDR3 loop: CASRVGGGQYYNEQFF. CDR3 sequence (DNA): TGTGCCAGCAGGGTTGGGGGGGGCCAATACTACAATGAGCAGTTCTTC. Complete variable domain (other parts from reference TRBV2 and TRBJ2-1): EPEVTQTPSHQVTQMGQEVILRCVPISNHLYFYWYRQILGQKVEFLVSFYNNEISEKSEIFDDQFSVERPDGSNFTLKIRSTKLEDSAMYFCASRVGGGQYYNEQFFGPGTRLTVL.

This chain links TRBV19 with TRBJ2-7; no firm D call. CDR3 length: 14 amino acids. The germline V gene encodes CDR1 LNHDA and CDR2 SQIVND (reference sequence). V lost 5 bases, J lost 4 bases, and 15 bases lay in between. In nucleotides, the CDR3 is TGTGCCAGTAGTCTACAAGGTGGAGCTTACGAGCAGTACTTC. As protein: CASSLQGGAYEQYF.

On this clone: The same CDR3 also results from other DNA sequences found in this sample. The chain is built from TRBV30 and TRBJ1-3, with no clear D. The CDR3 has 14 residues. CDR1 is GTSNPN and CDR2 is SVGIG in the germline V gene (reference sequence). V lost 0 bases to trimming and J lost 0 bases, with 6 bases between them. For the CDR3, the DNA is TGTGCCTGGAGTGTATCTTCCTCTGGAAACACCATATATTTT. Its translation is CAWSVSSSGNTIYF.

The gene calls are TRBV3-1 (or the pseudogene TRBV3-2) and TRBJ1-3; D is uncertain. This CDR3 comprises 15 residues. V lost 1 base and J 0 bases, leaving 7 bases between the germline ends. CDR1 and CDR2 from the germline V gene are LGHDT and YNNKEL (reference sequence). In nucleotides, the CDR3 is TGTGCCAGCAGCCAAGGGTGGAGCTCTGGAAACACCATATATTTT. It is translated as CASSQGWSSGNTIYF.

The rearrangement uses TRBV5-1 and TRBJ1-1; TRBD1 is a possible D gene (5 bases). The CDR3 contains 18 residues. Germline CDR1 is SGHRS and CDR2 is YFSETQ. V was cut by 0 bases and J by 0 bases, with 18 bases left in between. CDR3 DNA sequence: TGCGCCAGCAGCTTGGAGTTTGGGGAGGCAGGGATGAACACTGAAGCTTTCTTT. Protein: CASSLEFGEAGMNTEAFF.

The chain carries TRBV6-1 and TRBJ2-1; 7 nucleotides line up with TRBD1. This CDR3 is 17 amino acids long. Germline-derived CDR1 and CDR2 are MNHNS and SASEGT. J was trimmed by 1 base and V by 4 bases; bases with no gene match: 10. The CDR3 region is CASSGRTGHTSYNEQFF. The CDR3, as DNA: TGTGCCAGCAGTGGCCGGACAGGTCATACTTCCTACAATGAGCAGTTCTTC.

This sequence joins TRBV5-4 and TRBJ2-1; TRBD1 aligns across 11 bases. The CDR3 is 15 amino acids. Trimming took 6 bases from V and 3 from J; bases not matched to a gene: 5. Germline CDR1 reads SGHNT; CDR2 reads YYREEE (reference sequence). The CDR3 sequence is CASTKGTGGYNEQFF. The CDR3 DNA follows: TGTGCCAGCACGAAAGGGACAGGGGGCTACAATGAGCAGTTCTTC.